This passage covers 8 T cell receptor beta chains from one sample sequenced in a study of CD8+ T cells in alopecia areata. Treatment given: oral pan-JAK inhibitor, 5-10 mg twice daily. The authors extracted RNA and reverse transcribed it into cDNA as the sequencing template. Repertoires were generated with immunoSEQ multiplex PCR, while TCRdb's copy carries only in-frame clones and drops some. The sample lists over 100,000 clones, 53% seen once, with just over 0.45% in the top ten. The material sequenced was CD4+ T cells sorted from blood, taken at week 4, from a patient treated with tofacitinib. The receptors stem from a human donor with alopecia areata.

This clone was counted only a few times. The chain employs TRBV30 and TRBJ1-4; 10 nucleotides agree with TRBD1. This CDR3 has 17 residues. The V and J ends lost 3 bases and 10 bases, in that order; junction bases with no gene match: 17. Germline V gives CDR1 GTSNPN, CDR2 SVGIG (reference sequence). The CDR3 sequence is CAWRLTNIGTGDGKLFF. The DNA for the CDR3 is TGTGCCTGGAGGCTAACTAACATTGGGACAGGGGATGGAAAACTGTTTTTT. Full variable domain (rest looked up from reference TRBV30 and TRBJ1-4): SQTIHQWPATLVQPVGSPLSLECTVEGTSNPNLYWYRQAAGRGLQLLFYSVGIGQISSEVPQNLSASRPQDRQFILSSKKLLLSDSGFYLCAWRLTNIGTGDGKLFFGSGTQLSVL.

As to this clone: One end of the junction fails to match germline, which may point to a read error. For the CDR3, the DNA is TGCAGCGTGGAAGGGACAGGGCATCTGGATACGCAGTATTTT. This encodes CSVEGTGHLDTQYF. This sequence joins TRBV29-1 and TRBJ2-3; TRBD1 agrees at 9 bases. This CDR3 region has 14 residues. Germline V gene sequence: CDR1 SQVTM, CDR2 ANQGSEA.

This chain links TRBV29-1 with TRBJ1-1; D uncertain. Germline V gene lookup returns CDR1 SQVTM and CDR2 ANQGSEA. The V gene lost 4 bases and the J gene lost 0 bases, with 9 bases spanning the gap. This CDR3 region has 13 residues. The CDR3, as DNA: TGCAGCGTTGCCCCACTGCTGAACACTGAAGCTTTCTTT. Translated, it gives CSVAPLLNTEAFF.

The chain joins TRBV6-1 to TRBJ1-2, with 7 nucleotides matching TRBD1. The CDR3 consists of 15 residues. Germline V lookup: CDR1 MNHNS, CDR2 SASEGT. Unmatched junction bases numbered 7, after V lost 6 bases and J lost 0 bases. This CDR3 is CASRETGSSNYGYTF. DNA of the CDR3: TGTGCCAGCAGAGAGACAGGGAGCTCTAACTATGGCTACACCTTC.

The rearrangement links TRBV7-7 to TRBJ1-1; D possibly corresponds to TRBD1 (6 bases). The CDR3 consists of 13 residues. Trimming stripped 6 bases from V and 1 base from J, with 9 bases between. CDR1 and CDR2 (germline): SSHAT, FNYEAQ (reference sequence). The CDR3 coding sequence is TGTGCCAGCAGTAAGACAGGGAACACTGAAGCTTTCTTT. Its translation: CASSKTGNTEAFF.

This clone was recorded a few times. The rearrangement joins TRBV28 to TRBJ2-1, with D possibly being TRBD2 (5 bases). The CDR3 has 15 amino acids. The V and J ends lost 3 bases and 10 bases respectively, with 19 bases between them. Germline V gene lookup returns CDR1 MDHEN and CDR2 SYDVKM. CDR3 loop: CASSFSITYSEEQFF. In nucleotides, the CDR3 is TGTGCCAGCAGTTTCTCAATCACCTATAGCGAAGAGCAGTTCTTC.

This clone was seen a handful of times. CDR3 region: CASSYPNLTSGDKPGETQYF. CDR3 sequence (DNA): TGCGCCAGCAGCTACCCAAACTTGACTAGCGGGGACAAACCAGGGGAGACCCAGTACTTC. The chain uses TRBV5-1 and TRBJ2-5; 11 nucleotides match TRBD2. The J segment lost 5 bases and the V segment lost 3 bases, leaving 21 bases of the junction unmatched. The germline CDR1 and CDR2 sequences are SGHRS and YFSETQ. The CDR3 length is 20 residues.

This chain joins TRBV5-1 and TRBJ1-2; D is unclear. CDR1 is SGHRS and CDR2 is YFSETQ in the germline V gene. The CDR3 has 13 residues. Trimming shortened V by 3 bases and J by 8 bases, and 14 bases separated the two germline ends. The CDR3 protein is CASSSTLGGGYTF. CDR3 in DNA: TGCGCCAGCAGCTCCACCCTTGGAGGGGGCTACACCTTC.